The clone carrying this T cell receptor beta chain was counted ten times or more. Looked up from germline, CDR1 is SQVTM and CDR2 is ANQGSEA. This CDR3 is built from 13 residues. V lost 6 bases to trimming and J lost 1 base; unmatched junction nucleotides: 2. This record comes from a study of human T cells and chemical hapten exposure. TCRdb redid the calling of the RACE reads with MiXCR, one entry per CDR3 protein. The sample contains roughly 260,000 distinct CDR3 sequences, 7% to 10% of which appear only once. Time point in this sample: pre-sensitization, week 0. Treatment noted: therapeutic diphenylcyclopropenone sensitization with weekly scalp DPC. Suited to DPC and affected by alopecia, the donors ranged from 18 to 70 years old.

The chain employs TRBV29-1 and TRBJ2-5, with TRBD1 matching 10 bases. Sequencing was performed on whole blood, taken in connection with sensitization to the hapten diphenylcyclopropenone (DPC). The origin of this receptor is a woman in her forties with alopecia areata. Some clones in this sample may be carry-over from other donors' samples. The CDR3 spells CSVGQGIQETQYF. CDR3 nucleotide sequence: TGCAGCGTGGGACAGGGGATCCAAGAGACCCAGTACTTC.